The 27 T cell receptor beta chains below come from one sample, sequenced in a study of OX40 agonist ivuxolimab in advanced cancers. Assay: immunoSEQ multiplex PCR; the TCRdb copy retains only in-frame clones and omits some. The sample shows about 65,000 clones, roughly 84% of them seen only once. The starting material was CD4+ or CD8+ T cells sorted from blood, obtained in a trial of the OX40 agonist ivuxolimab. These receptors all stem from an adult with an advanced solid tumor such as melanoma, head and neck, liver or kidney cancer.

This clone was seen only once. V and J are TRBV2 and TRBJ2-1, with a weak D call TRBD1 (7 bases). Between the trimmed V and J ends, which lost 8 bases and 4 bases, there was a span of 12 bases. The CDR3 is 13 amino acids. CDR1 SNHLY and CDR2 FYNNEI come from the germline V gene. The CDR3 spells CASLQGGYNEQFF. The DNA of the CDR3 is TGTGCCAGCTTGCAGGGGGGATACAATGAGCAGTTCTTC.

The chain uses TRBV5-8 and TRBJ1-2; a possible D gene is TRBD1 (5 bases). The V end lost 6 bases, the J end lost 1 base, and 16 bases lay between the germline ends. This CDR3 has 15 amino acids. CDR1 SGHTS and CDR2 YDEGEE come from the germline V gene. The CDR3 spells CASTNNPQGNYGYTF. The CDR3 DNA follows: TGTGCCAGCACCAACAACCCGCAGGGTAACTATGGCTACACCTTC.

This clone occurred a few times. The chain combines TRBV10-3 with TRBJ1-1; D is unclear. Trimming cost V 11 bases and J 1 base, with 14 bases left between them. This CDR3 is 13 amino acids long. Germline V gives CDR1 ENHRY, CDR2 SYGVKD. CDR3 DNA sequence: TGTGCCGGATCGGACGTCCGGAACACTGAAGCTTTCTTT. This sequence encodes CAGSDVRNTEAFF.

The CDR3 DNA reads TGTGCCAGCAGGGTAGGAGTGAACACTGAAGCTTTCTTT. It translates to CASRVGVNTEAFF. The V gene is TRBV7-2, the J gene TRBJ1-1; the D is unclear. In germline, CDR1 is SGHTA, CDR2 FQGNSA. The CDR3 consists of 13 residues. The V end lost 6 bases, the J end lost 0 bases, and 8 bases lay between the germline ends.

The chain links TRBV6-5 to TRBJ1-2; 8 nucleotides align to TRBD1. This CDR3 has 15 amino acids. V lost 5 bases to trimming and J lost 3 bases; unmatched junction nucleotides: 8. Germline values: CDR1 MNHEY, CDR2 SVGAGI. Written as DNA, the CDR3 is TGTGCCAGCAGTGTACCGGGACAGGCGTACTATGGCTACACCTTC. Amino acid sequence: CASSVPGQAYYGYTF.

This rearrangement joins TRBV4-2 to TRBJ1-1; the D gene is possibly TRBD1 (6 bases). The V end lost 0 bases, the J end lost 2 bases, and 16 bases lay between the germline ends. Germline V CDR1 and CDR2: LGHNA, YNFKEQ. The CDR3 length is 17 residues. CDR3 protein: CASSQDDRGGRNTEAFF. The DNA for the CDR3 is TGTGCCAGCAGCCAAGACGATCGGGGGGGCCGAAACACTGAAGCTTTCTTT.

The V call is TRBV7-2, the J call TRBJ1-1; possibly TRBD1 for D (5 bases). The CDR3 extends over 19 amino acids. In germline, CDR1 is SGHTA, CDR2 FQGNSA. Between the trimmed V and J ends, which lost 5 bases and 0 bases, there was a span of 25 bases. For the CDR3, the DNA is TGTGCCAGCAGCCTCCTAGGGCCGGCAGGGAGGATGGTGAACACTGAAGCTTTCTTT. The encoded protein is CASSLLGPAGRMVNTEAFF.

The chain carries TRBV19 and TRBJ1-2; D gene uncertain. Deletions cut 4 bases from V and 4 bases from J, with 16 bases between. The CDR3 totals 15 residues. Germline V CDR1 and CDR2: LNHDA, SQIVND (reference sequence). CDR3 residues: CASSTAVGEGYGYTF. CDR3 DNA sequence: TGTGCCAGTAGTACGGCCGTTGGGGAAGGCTATGGCTACACCTTC.

This chain connects TRBV5-1 to TRBJ2-1; 9 bases are a match to TRBD1. CDR3 size: 16 residues. The V gene's germline CDR1 is SGHRS and CDR2 YFSETQ. The junction had 5 bases not matched to a gene; V was cut back by 4 bases and J by 0 bases. CDR3 amino acids: CASSQQGASSYNEQFF. For the CDR3, the DNA is TGCGCCAGCAGCCAACAGGGGGCAAGCTCCTACAATGAGCAGTTCTTC.

V and J are TRBV28 and TRBJ1-1, with D possibly matching TRBD1 (5 bases). The V end was cut by 2 bases, the J end by 6 bases, with 16 bases between. The CDR3 covers 15 residues. CDR1 and CDR2 (germline): MDHEN, SYDVKM. The CDR3 loop reads CASSLGAGNYAEAFF. The CDR3 DNA reads TGTGCCAGCAGTTTAGGGGCAGGGAATTACGCTGAAGCTTTCTTT.

The chain is built from TRBV19 and TRBJ2-1, with D tentatively TRBD1 (6 bases). The CDR3 contains 14 residues. The V and J ends lost 5 bases and 10 bases respectively, with 18 bases between them. Per germline, CDR1 LNHDA and CDR2 SQIVND (reference sequence). The CDR3 sequence: CASSQGRGAGEQFF. Written as DNA, the CDR3 is TGTGCCAGTAGTCAAGGCAGGGGAGCCGGGGAGCAGTTCTTC.

The chain has TRBV5-8 and TRBJ2-3, with 8 bases aligning to TRBD2. The length of the CDR3 is 16 residues. Trimming cost V 3 bases and J 3 bases; bases outside gene matches: 9. Germline V CDR1 and CDR2: SGHTS, YDEGEE. The CDR3: CASSSWGGGQTDTQYF. As DNA, the CDR3 is TGTGCCAGCAGCTCCTGGGGCGGGGGGCAGACAGATACGCAGTATTTT.

V and J are TRBV7-6 and TRBJ2-5; D possibly corresponds to TRBD1 (6 bases). Germline V gene lookup returns CDR1 SGHVS and CDR2 FNYEAQ. This CDR3 contains 16 residues. Trimming cost V 5 bases and J 0 bases, with 16 bases left between them. The CDR3 here is CASSPPGALYQETQYF. The CDR3 DNA reads as TGTGCCAGCAGCCCTCCAGGGGCATTGTACCAAGAGACCCAGTACTTC.

The rearrangement uses TRBV29-1 and TRBJ2-1; TRBD1 aligns across 8 bases. The CDR3 has 12 residues. V gave up 7 bases and J gave up 9 bases; unmatched junction bases: 8. CDR1 is SQVTM and CDR2 is ANQGSEA in the germline V gene. CDR3 in amino acids: CSGNRGIVEQFF. For the CDR3, the DNA is TGCAGCGGGAACAGGGGGATAGTTGAGCAGTTCTTC.

The chain recombines TRBV6-6 with TRBJ2-7, with 7 bases fitting TRBD2. CDR1 is MNHNY, CDR2 SVGAGI, per germline (reference sequence). The CDR3 totals 14 residues. The V segment lost 5 bases and the J segment 3 bases; nucleotides outside the gene matches: 7. CDR3 amino acids: CASSPVGGGYEQYF. CDR3 nucleotide sequence: TGTGCCAGCAGTCCCGTGGGCGGGGGCTACGAGCAGTACTTC.

The rearrangement uses TRBV10-1 and TRBJ1-3; 9 bases are shared with TRBD1. J gave up 2 bases and V 9 bases, and 14 bases lay outside the gene matches. The CDR3 totals 17 residues. Germline CDR1 WNHNN, CDR2 SYGVQD (reference sequence). The CDR3 DNA reads TGCGCCAGAGCGGACAGGGGAGGCTCCTGGACTGGAAACACCATATATTTT. Translation gives CARADRGGSWTGNTIYF.

This chain uses TRBV6-5 with TRBJ2-2; 7 nucleotides align to TRBD2. V dropped 8 bases and J dropped 0; count of bases not matched to a gene: 6. Germline CDR1 MNHEY, CDR2 SVGAGI. There are 15 residues in the CDR3. The CDR3 coding sequence is TGTGCCAGCGGGGGGAGGGCGGCGAACACCGGGGAGCTGTTTTTT. Translation gives CASGGRAANTGELFF.

This chain connects TRBV6-6 to TRBJ1-5; maybe TRBD1 (5 bases). The V and J ends lost 3 bases and 4 bases respectively, with 10 bases between them. CDR1 is MNHNY, CDR2 SVGAGI, per germline (reference sequence). This CDR3 spans 14 amino acids. This CDR3 is CASSYEGWNQPQHF. CDR3 nucleotides: TGTGCCAGCAGTTATGAGGGGTGGAATCAGCCCCAGCATTTT.

The chain carries TRBV7-9 and TRBJ1-6, with TRBD1 identical over 9 bases. V shed 5 bases and J 7 bases; nucleotides not matched to a gene: 6. There are 15 residues in the CDR3. Per germline, CDR1 SEHNR and CDR2 FQNEAQ (reference sequence). In DNA, the CDR3 is TGTGCCAGCAGCAAGGAGACAGGGGGGAATTCACCCCTCCACTTT. Its translation is CASSKETGGNSPLHF.

The chain links TRBV12-5 to TRBJ1-2; possible D gene TRBD1, 6 bases. The CDR3 has 14 residues. Per germline, CDR1 LGHNT and CDR2 FRNRAP. V shed 2 bases and J shed 4 bases, with 11 bases lying between them. In nucleotides, the CDR3 is TGTGCTAGTGGTTTGTCAGGGGTTGTCTATGGCTACACCTTC. It translates to CASGLSGVVYGYTF.

This chain joins TRBV2 and TRBJ1-5, with no clear D. Trimming shortened V by 6 bases and J by 0 bases, and 18 bases separated the two germline ends. The CDR3 has 17 amino acids. Germline V gene lookup returns CDR1 SNHLY and CDR2 FYNNEI. The CDR3 coding sequence is TGTGCCAGCAGCGGGATCCGACTTATCGATAGCAATCAGCCCCAGCATTTT. Its translation is CASSGIRLIDSNQPQHF.

CDR3 loop: CASSYRTGNQPQHF. CDR3 DNA: TGTGCCAGCAGTTACCGGACAGGGAATCAGCCCCAGCATTTT. The V gene is TRBV6-5, the J gene TRBJ1-5; TRBD1 matches at 8 bases. The germline V gene has CDR1 MNHEY and CDR2 SVGAGI. After removal of 2 bases from V and 4 bases from J, the junction contained 1 base not matched to a gene. The length of the CDR3 is 14 residues.

The rearrangement joins TRBV18 to TRBJ1-2, with TRBD1 matching 7 bases. Germline trimming cut 1 base from V and 8 bases from J; bases unmatched to any gene: 7. CDR3 size: 14 residues. The germline gives CDR1 KGHSH, CDR2 LQKENI. The CDR3 bases are TGTGCCAGCTCACCACTAGACAGGGTCGAGGGCTACACCTTC. Translated, it gives CASSPLDRVEGYTF.

The chain couples TRBV14 to TRBJ2-1; the D is unclear. This CDR3 is built from 14 residues. CDR1 is SGHDN and CDR2 is FVKESK in the germline V gene. Trimming left V 0 bases short and J 7 bases short, with 10 bases between. As DNA, the CDR3 is TGTGCCAGCAGCCAAGATTACAAGGCTAATGAGCAGTTCTTC. It specifies CASSQDYKANEQFF.

The J gene is TRBJ1-2, the V gene TRBV6-5, with D uncertain. CDR3 length equals 12 residues. Trimming took off 6 bases at V and 8 bases at J, with 13 bases between the two ends. In germline, CDR1 is MNHEY, CDR2 SVGAGI. CDR3 region: CASSLRSGGYTF. The CDR3 DNA sequence: TGTGCCAGCAGCCTTAGATCGGGAGGCTACACCTTC.

The chain joins TRBV9 to TRBJ2-7; 12 bases are shared with TRBD1. Germline V gives CDR1 SGDLS, CDR2 YYNGEE. The CDR3 is 15 residues long. The J segment lost 2 bases and the V segment lost 3 bases, leaving 3 bases of the junction unmatched. DNA for the CDR3: TGTGCCAGCAGCGAGGGACAGGGGGCGCCCTACGAGCAGTACTTC. It translates to CASSEGQGAPYEQYF.

The rearrangement joins TRBV6-5 to TRBJ2-7, with a weak D call TRBD1 (5 bases). Germline CDR1 and CDR2: MNHEY and SVGAGI. This CDR3 contains 13 residues. Trimming removed 7 bases at V and 0 bases at J, with 10 bases between. The CDR3 region has the DNA TGTGCCAGCACCCGAGGACACTCCTACGAGCAGTACTTC. Encoded protein: CASTRGHSYEQYF.